This TCR beta chain was found in a study of blood T cell repertoires in COVID-19. How the authors handled the data: Using reference gene primer amplification, nucleated cell counts were estimated. TCRdb's copy holds only in-frame clones and misses some; the assay was immunoSEQ multiplex PCR. Clonal size and the V and J genes are those of that table, whereas D and trimming came from the DNA. The sample yields about 170,000 clones, about 83% seen once. What was sequenced was peripheral blood. This clonotype originated in a young man with active or convalescent COVID-19.

CDR3 in DNA: TGTGCCAGCAGTGATAGGGGAGGGGTGAACACTGAAGCTTTCTTT. It is translated as CASSDRGGVNTEAFF. The V and J genes are TRBV2 and TRBJ1-1; tentative D call: TRBD1 (5 bases). This CDR3 has 15 amino acids. V lost 3 bases, J lost 0 bases, and 11 bases lay in between. The V gene's germline CDR1 is SNHLY and CDR2 FYNNEI.